The T cell receptor (beta chain) under discussion was sequenced for a study of technical replicates of blood from a handful of donors. The CDR3 runs to 16 residues. Trimming shortened V by 1 base and J by 0 bases, and 10 bases separated the two germline ends. Looked up from germline, CDR1 is PRHDT and CDR2 is FYEKMQ (reference sequence). This table comes from immunoSEQ multiplex PCR, and its TCRdb copy is limited to in-frame clones, with some not included. Of approximately 79,000 clones listed, roughly nine tenths are singletons. Sequences were obtained from T cells isolated from PBMCs. This rearrangement joins TRBV13 to TRBJ1-3; D perhaps matches TRBD1 (6 bases). The source of this sequence is a human donor in good health. CDR3 sequence reads: CASSLDFRGSGNTIYF. CDR3 bases: TGTGCCAGCAGCTTAGACTTCAGGGGCTCTGGAAACACCATATATTTT.